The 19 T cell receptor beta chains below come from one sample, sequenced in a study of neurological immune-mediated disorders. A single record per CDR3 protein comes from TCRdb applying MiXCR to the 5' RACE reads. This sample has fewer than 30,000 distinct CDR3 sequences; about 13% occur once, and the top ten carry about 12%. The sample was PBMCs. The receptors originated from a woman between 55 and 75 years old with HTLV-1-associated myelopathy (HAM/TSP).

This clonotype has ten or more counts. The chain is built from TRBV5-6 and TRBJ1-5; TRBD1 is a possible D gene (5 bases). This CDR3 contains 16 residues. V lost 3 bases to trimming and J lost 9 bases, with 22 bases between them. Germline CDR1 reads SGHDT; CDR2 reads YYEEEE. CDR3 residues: CASSSVRDGDYRPQHF. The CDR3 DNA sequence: TGTGCCAGCAGCTCTGTCCGGGACGGGGATTATCGGCCCCAGCATTTT.

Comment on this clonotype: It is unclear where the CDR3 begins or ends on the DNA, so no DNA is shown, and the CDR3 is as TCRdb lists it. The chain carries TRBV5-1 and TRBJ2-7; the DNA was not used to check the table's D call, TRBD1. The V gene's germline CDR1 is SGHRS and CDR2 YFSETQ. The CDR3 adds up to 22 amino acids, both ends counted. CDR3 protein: CASSFYICSARGGGRGAYEQYF.

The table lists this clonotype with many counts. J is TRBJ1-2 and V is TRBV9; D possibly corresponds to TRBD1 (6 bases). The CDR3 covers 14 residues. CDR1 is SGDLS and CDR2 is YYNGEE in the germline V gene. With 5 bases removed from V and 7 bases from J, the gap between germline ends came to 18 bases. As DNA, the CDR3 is TGTGCCAGCAGAAGAGGAGGGGGGTTTGGTGGCTACACCTTC. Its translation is CASRRGGGFGGYTF.

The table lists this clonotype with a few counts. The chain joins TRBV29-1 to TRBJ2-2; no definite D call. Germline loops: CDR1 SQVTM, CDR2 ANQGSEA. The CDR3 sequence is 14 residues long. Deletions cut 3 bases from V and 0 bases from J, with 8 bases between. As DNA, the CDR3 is TGCAGCGTTGACGACACGACGAACACCGGGGAGCTGTTTTTT. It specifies CSVDDTTNTGELFF.

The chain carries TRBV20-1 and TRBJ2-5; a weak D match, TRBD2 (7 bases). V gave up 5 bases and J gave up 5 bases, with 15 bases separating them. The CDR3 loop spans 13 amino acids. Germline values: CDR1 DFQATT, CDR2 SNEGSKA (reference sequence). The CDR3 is CSAPHGGRETQYF. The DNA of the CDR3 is TGCAGTGCTCCTCACGGGGGGCGGGAGACCCAGTACTTC.

The CDR3: CASSLFGGETQYF. The CDR3 nucleotides read TGCGCCAGCAGCTTGTTCGGGGGGGAGACCCAGTACTTC. This rearrangement joins TRBV5-1 to TRBJ2-5; 7 bases are a match to TRBD2. Germline CDR1 SGHRS, CDR2 YFSETQ. The CDR3 runs to 13 residues. J gave up 5 bases and V 1 base, and 2 bases lay outside the gene matches.

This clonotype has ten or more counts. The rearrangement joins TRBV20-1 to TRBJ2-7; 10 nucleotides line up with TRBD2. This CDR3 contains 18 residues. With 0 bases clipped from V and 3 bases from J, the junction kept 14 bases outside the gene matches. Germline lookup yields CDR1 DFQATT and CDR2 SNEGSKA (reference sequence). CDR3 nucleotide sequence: TGCAGTGCTAGAGATCCCGGGCTAGCGGGAGCCTTACTCTACGAGCAGTACTTC. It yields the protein CSARDPGLAGALLYEQYF.

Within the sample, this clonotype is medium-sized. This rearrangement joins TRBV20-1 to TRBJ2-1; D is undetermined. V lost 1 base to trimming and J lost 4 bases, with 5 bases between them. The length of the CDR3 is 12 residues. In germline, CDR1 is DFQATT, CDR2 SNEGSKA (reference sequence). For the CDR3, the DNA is TGCAGTGCTAGAGCCGGGTACAATGAGCAGTTCTTC. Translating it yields CSARAGYNEQFF.

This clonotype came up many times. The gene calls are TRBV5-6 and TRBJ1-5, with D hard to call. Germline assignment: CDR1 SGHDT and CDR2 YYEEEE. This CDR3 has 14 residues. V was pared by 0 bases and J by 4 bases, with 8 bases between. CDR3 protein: CASSLGVGNQPQHF. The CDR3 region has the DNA TGTGCCAGCAGCTTGGGAGTTGGGAATCAGCCCCAGCATTTT.

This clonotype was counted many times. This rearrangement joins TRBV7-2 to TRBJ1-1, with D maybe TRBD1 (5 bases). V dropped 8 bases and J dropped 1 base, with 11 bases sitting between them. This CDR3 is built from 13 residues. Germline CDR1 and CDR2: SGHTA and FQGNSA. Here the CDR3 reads CASCQGPNTEAFF. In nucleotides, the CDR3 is TGTGCCAGCTGTCAGGGTCCGAACACTGAAGCTTTCTTT. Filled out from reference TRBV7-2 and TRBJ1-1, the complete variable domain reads GAGVSQSPSNKVTEKGKDVELRCDPISGHTALYWYRQSLGQGLEFLIYFQGNSAPDKSGLPSDRFSAERTGGSVSTLTIQRTQQEDSAVYLCASCQGPNTEAFFGQGTRLTVV.

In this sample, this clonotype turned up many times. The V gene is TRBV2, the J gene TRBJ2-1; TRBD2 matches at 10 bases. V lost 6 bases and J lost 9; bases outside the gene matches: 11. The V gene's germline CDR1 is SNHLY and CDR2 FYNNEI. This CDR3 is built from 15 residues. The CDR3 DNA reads TGTGCCAGCAGCCCCTGGGCTAGCGGGAGTGGTGAGCAGTTCTTC. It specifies CASSPWASGSGEQFF.

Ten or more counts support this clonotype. The CDR3 region has the DNA TGCGCCAGCAGCTTAATAGCGAAGAACACCGGGGAGCTGTTTTTT. It codes for CASSLIAKNTGELFF. The chain uses TRBV5-1 and TRBJ2-2, with a weak D call TRBD2 (5 bases). Germline V lookup: CDR1 SGHRS, CDR2 YFSETQ. The CDR3 spans 15 residues. V dropped 2 bases and J dropped 1 base, with 9 bases sitting between them.

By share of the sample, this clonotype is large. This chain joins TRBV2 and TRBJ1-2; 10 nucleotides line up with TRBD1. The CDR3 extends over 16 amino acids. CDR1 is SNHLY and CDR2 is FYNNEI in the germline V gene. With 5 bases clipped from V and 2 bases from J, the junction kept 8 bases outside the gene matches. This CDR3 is CASSNPGQGVNYGYTF. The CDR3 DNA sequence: TGTGCCAGCAGTAACCCCGGACAGGGGGTAAACTATGGCTACACCTTC. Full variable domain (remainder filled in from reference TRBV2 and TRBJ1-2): EPEVTQTPSHQVTQMGQEVILRCVPISNHLYFYWYRQILGQKVEFLVSFYNNEISEKSEIFDDQFSVERPDGSNFTLKIRSTKLEDSAMYFCASSNPGQGVNYGYTFGSGTRLTVV.

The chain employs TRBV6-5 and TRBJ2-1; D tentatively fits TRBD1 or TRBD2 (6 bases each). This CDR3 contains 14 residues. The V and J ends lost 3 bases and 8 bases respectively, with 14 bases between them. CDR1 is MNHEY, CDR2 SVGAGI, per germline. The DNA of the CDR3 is TGTGCCAGCAGTTATCAGGCCGGGGGCTATGAGCAGTTCTTC. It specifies CASSYQAGGYEQFF.

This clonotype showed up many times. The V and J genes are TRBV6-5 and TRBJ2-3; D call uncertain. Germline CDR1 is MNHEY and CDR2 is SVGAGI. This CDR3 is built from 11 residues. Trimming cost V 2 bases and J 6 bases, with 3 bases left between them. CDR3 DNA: TGTGCCAGCAGTTACAAGGATACGCAGTATTTT. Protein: CASSYKDTQYF.

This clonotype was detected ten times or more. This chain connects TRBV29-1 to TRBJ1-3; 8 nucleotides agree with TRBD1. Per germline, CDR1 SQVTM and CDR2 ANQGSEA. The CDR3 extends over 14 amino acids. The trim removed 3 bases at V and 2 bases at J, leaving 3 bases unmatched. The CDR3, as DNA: TGCAGCGTTGATCCAGGGGGCACTGGAAACACCATATATTTT. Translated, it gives CSVDPGGTGNTIYF.

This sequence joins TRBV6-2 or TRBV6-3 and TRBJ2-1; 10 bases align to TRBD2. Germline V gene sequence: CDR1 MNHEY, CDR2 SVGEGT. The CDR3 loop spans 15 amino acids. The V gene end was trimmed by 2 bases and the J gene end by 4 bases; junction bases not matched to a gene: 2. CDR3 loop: CASSYRTSGYNEQFF. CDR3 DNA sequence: TGTGCCAGCAGTTACCGGACTAGCGGATACAATGAGCAGTTCTTC.

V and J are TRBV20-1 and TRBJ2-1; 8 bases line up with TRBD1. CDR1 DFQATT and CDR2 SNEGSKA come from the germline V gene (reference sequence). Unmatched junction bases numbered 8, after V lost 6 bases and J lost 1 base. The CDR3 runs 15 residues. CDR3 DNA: TGCAGTGCGGGCCGGACAGGGTATTCCTACAATGAGCAGTTCTTC. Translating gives CSAGRTGYSYNEQFF.

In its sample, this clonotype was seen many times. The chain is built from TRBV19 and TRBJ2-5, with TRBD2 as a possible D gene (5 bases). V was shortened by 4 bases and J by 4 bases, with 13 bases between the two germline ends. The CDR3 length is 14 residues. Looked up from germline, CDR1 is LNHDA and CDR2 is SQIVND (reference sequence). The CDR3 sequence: CASSTSPGSETQYF. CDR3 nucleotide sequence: TGTGCCAGTAGTACTAGCCCGGGATCAGAGACCCAGTACTTC. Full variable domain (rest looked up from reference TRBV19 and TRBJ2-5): DGGITQSPKYLFRKEGQNVTLSCEQNLNHDAMYWYRQDPGQGLRLIYYSQIVNDFQKGDIAEGYSVSREKKESFPLTVTSAQKNPTAFYLCASSTSPGSETQYFGPGTRLLVL.